Below, 14 T cell receptor beta chains from the same sample are listed, as sequenced in a study of response to subunit inactivated influenza vaccine. TCRdb re-called the RT-PCR reads through MiXCR, storing one row per CDR3 protein. The data show about 650,000 distinct CDR3 sequences, less than 20% seen once. This material consisted of PBMCs from blood, taken roughly 12 days after vaccination. Every receptor here comes from a man over 45 who received an inactivated influenza vaccine.

There are a few counts of this clonotype. This chain connects TRBV7-9 to TRBJ2-1, with unresolved D. The CDR3 has 13 residues. Deletions cut 1 base from V and 5 bases from J, with 6 bases between. Per the germline V gene, CDR1 is SEHNR and CDR2 is FQNEAQ (reference sequence). The CDR3 reads CASSLVGNNEQFF. For the CDR3, the DNA is TGTGCCAGCAGCTTAGTTGGAAACAATGAGCAGTTCTTC.

The table lists this clonotype with a few counts. The chain couples TRBV3-1 to TRBJ2-7, with TRBD2 identical over 8 bases. Germline CDR1 and CDR2: LGHDT and YNNKEL (reference sequence). This CDR3 has 15 residues. V dropped 0 bases and J dropped 2; count of bases not matched to a gene: 3. CDR3 region: CASSQDYGRAYEQYF. The CDR3 DNA follows: TGTGCCAGCAGCCAAGATTACGGGAGGGCCTACGAGCAGTACTTC.

This clonotype was seen a handful of times. For the CDR3, the DNA is TGTGCCACCAGCAGAGATTCAGGACACCCGAACACTGAAGCTTTCTTT. It encodes CATSRDSGHPNTEAFF. J is TRBJ1-1 and V is TRBV15; D may be TRBD1 (5 bases). CDR3 length: 16 residues. V lost 0 bases, J lost 1 base, and 12 bases lay in between. The germline gives CDR1 LNHNV, CDR2 YYDKDF (reference sequence). The full variable domain, with the rest looked up from reference TRBV15 and TRBJ1-1, is DAMVIQNPRYQVTQFGKPVTLSCSQTLNHNVMYWYQQKSSQAPKLLFHYYDKDFNNEADTPDNFQSRRPNTSFCFLDIRSPGLGDTAMYLCATSRDSGHPNTEAFFGQGTRLTVV.

This clonotype was seen a few times. The CDR3 bases are TGCAGTGCTAGAGATGACGGAACTAGCACAGATACGCAGTATTTT. Protein sequence: CSARDDGTSTDTQYF. The chain links TRBV20-1 to TRBJ2-3; D remains ambiguous. This CDR3 is built from 15 residues. Trimming removed 0 bases at V and 0 bases at J, with 10 bases between. Germline assignment: CDR1 DFQATT and CDR2 SNEGSKA (reference sequence).

The rearrangement uses TRBV27 and TRBJ2-2, with 7 bases lining up with TRBD1. The germline V gene has CDR1 MNHEY and CDR2 SMNVEV (reference sequence). The CDR3 consists of 14 residues. With V trimmed by 5 bases and J by 4 bases, 4 bases remained unmatched. CDR3 DNA: TGTGCCAGCAGTCCGGACAGGACCACCGGGGAGCTGTTTTTT. Amino acid sequence: CASSPDRTTGELFF.

This clonotype was seen a few times. J is TRBJ1-5 and V is TRBV6-2 or TRBV6-3; the D gene is possibly TRBD1 (6 bases). Germline assignment: CDR1 MNHEY and CDR2 SVGEGT. This CDR3 region has 14 residues. Between the trimmed V and J ends, which lost 5 bases and 0 bases, there was a span of 8 bases. The DNA of the CDR3 is TGTGCCAGCAGTGGACAGTATAGCAATCAGCCCCAGCATTTT. Residues: CASSGQYSNQPQHF.

The V gene is TRBV12-3 or TRBV12-4, the J gene TRBJ2-7, with D possibly being TRBD2 (7 bases). The CDR3 sequence is 13 residues long. Deletions cut 6 bases from V and 4 bases from J, with 13 bases between. CDR3 amino acids: CASRGGGEYEQYF. CDR3 in DNA: TGTGCCAGCAGAGGGGGGGGCGAATACGAGCAGTACTTC.

This clonotype was seen more than once but under ten times. The chain is built from TRBV5-1 and TRBJ2-7, with D possibly being TRBD1 (5 bases). V was cut by 0 bases and J by 6 bases, with 16 bases left in between. The CDR3 runs 15 residues. The germline V gene has CDR1 SGHRS and CDR2 YFSETQ. CDR3 sequence (DNA): TGCGCCAGCAGCTTGGATGTCAGGGCCTCGTCCGAGCAGTACTTC. Its protein product is CASSLDVRASSEQYF. The entire variable domain, with the rest obtained from reference TRBV5-1 and TRBJ2-7, is as follows: KAGVTQTPRYLIKTRGQQVTLSCSPISGHRSVSWYQQTPGQGLQFLFEYFSETQRNKGNFPGRFSGRQFSNSRSEMNVSTLELGDSALYLCASSLDVRASSEQYFGPGTRLTVT.

The V and J genes are TRBV9 and TRBJ2-1, with 9 bases matching TRBD1. V was clipped by 5 bases and J by 9 bases; unmatched bases: 9. Germline CDR1 and CDR2: SGDLS and YYNGEE. CDR3 length equals 14 residues. The DNA for the CDR3 is TGTGCCAGCAGTGAATCGACAGGGGGGGTTGAGCAGTTCTTC. Translating it yields CASSESTGGVEQFF.

This clonotype was counted a few times. The chain joins TRBV28 to TRBJ1-3; D is ambiguous. The germline V and J ends were trimmed by 4 bases and 7 bases, with 8 bases remaining between them. The germline gives CDR1 MDHEN, CDR2 SYDVKM. The CDR3 length is 12 residues. The CDR3 DNA is TGTGCCAGCAGTTCACTCAGGAACACCATATATTTT. Encoded protein: CASSSLRNTIYF.

This clonotype was found many times. The chain employs TRBV10-2 and TRBJ1-1; D unclear. CDR3 length: 13 amino acids. V lost 4 bases to trimming and J lost 2 bases, with 8 bases between them. Germline V gene lookup returns CDR1 WSHSY and CDR2 SAAADI. CDR3 nucleotides: TGCGCCAGCAGTGTCAAGAGAAACACTGAAGCTTTCTTT. This translates into CASSVKRNTEAFF.

Many counts were recorded for this clonotype. V is TRBV20-1 and J is TRBJ2-3; D remains ambiguous. The CDR3 covers 13 residues. The V end was cut by 6 bases, the J end by 2 bases, with 12 bases between. Germline V gives CDR1 DFQATT, CDR2 SNEGSKA (reference sequence). The CDR3 loop is CSAEESNTDTQYF. CDR3 DNA sequence: TGCAGTGCCGAGGAGAGCAACACAGATACGCAGTATTTT.

This clonotype occurred many times. This chain joins TRBV4-2 and TRBJ1-3; 7 bases are a match to TRBD1. J was trimmed by 4 bases and V by 0 bases; bases with no gene match: 3. The CDR3 totals 15 residues. Germline V gene lookup returns CDR1 LGHNA and CDR2 YNFKEQ. The DNA for the CDR3 is TGTGCCAGCAGCCAAGATACAGGGGCAGGAAACACCATATATTTT. It yields the protein CASSQDTGAGNTIYF.

The chain couples TRBV20-1 to TRBJ1-5; D perhaps matches TRBD1 (6 bases). V lost 6 bases and J 4 bases, leaving 13 bases between the germline ends. From germline, CDR1 is DFQATT and CDR2 SNEGSKA (reference sequence). The CDR3 is made up of 13 amino acids. The CDR3 here is CSALLQGNQPQHF. The CDR3 region has the DNA TGCAGTGCCCTACTACAGGGTAATCAGCCCCAGCATTTT.